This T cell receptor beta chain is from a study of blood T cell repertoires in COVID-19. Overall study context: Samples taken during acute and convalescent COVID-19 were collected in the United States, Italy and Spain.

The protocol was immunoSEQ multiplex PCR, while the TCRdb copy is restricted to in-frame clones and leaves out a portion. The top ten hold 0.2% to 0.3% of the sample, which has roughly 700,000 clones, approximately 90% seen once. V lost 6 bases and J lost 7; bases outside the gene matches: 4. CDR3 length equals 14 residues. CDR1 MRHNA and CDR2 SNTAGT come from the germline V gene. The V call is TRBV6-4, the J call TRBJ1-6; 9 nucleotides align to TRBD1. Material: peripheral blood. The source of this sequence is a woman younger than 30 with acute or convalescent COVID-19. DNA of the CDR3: TGTGCCAGCAGGGCCGGGACAGGGAATTCACCCCTCCACTTT. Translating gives CASRAGTGNSPLHF.